This TCR beta chain originates from a study of cytomegalovirus exposure and HLA in healthy donors. Whole-study context: Unique TCR beta sequences numbering 95 million to 130 million came from 150 million to 200 million T cells in an earlier analysis. Study conclusions and caveats: Evidence from a later analysis indicated that most CMV-associated TCR beta chains looked HLA-restricted. Later on, a genetic analysis was performed. It linked a missense variant in DCLRE1C with V- and J-gene trimming of TCR beta.

13 Jbeta primers and 60 Vbeta primers were used for the PCR. The data were produced by immunoSEQ multiplex PCR, yet TCRdb's version contains in-frame clones alone and is incomplete. The data show approximately 160,000 clones, 60% to 80% seen once. This clone was observed a handful of times. What it binds is not known. Germline lookup yields CDR1 LNHDA and CDR2 SQIVND (reference sequence). This CDR3 has 17 amino acids. Trimming at V came to 2 bases and at J to 3 bases, leaving 5 bases not matched to a gene. The chain joins TRBV19 to TRBJ2-7, with TRBD2 matching 15 bases. The receptor was isolated from a male donor in good health and CMV-seronegative. Sequencing was carried out using PBMCs. CDR3 nucleotide sequence: TGTGCCAGTAGTATAAAGGGACTAGCGGGGGGTTTCTACGAGCAGTACTTC. This codes for CASSIKGLAGGFYEQYF.